The subject of this entry is one TCR beta chain. Antigen unknown. Germline CDR1 MNHNY, CDR2 SVGAGI (reference sequence). V lost 6 bases and J 2 bases, leaving 14 bases between the germline ends. The CDR3 consists of 15 residues. These data come from a study of T cell responses to AZD1222 COVID-19 vaccine. Second doses were pooled across both intervals (about 4 or about 12 weeks). The study, taken as a whole, reports: Among spike-specific TCRs, nearly half reportedly target unmutated variant regions. Donors, mostly white British, included more females; clonal diversity was possibly underestimated.

Sequencing used immunoSEQ multiplex PCR; TCRdb keeps in-frame clones, though not all of them. The profile shows more than 120,000 clones, around 90% of them singletons. The clonotype was recovered from an adult who received the AZD1222 COVID-19 vaccine. The input for sequencing was peripheral blood, taken 28 days after the second AZD1222 dose. This chain connects TRBV6-6 to TRBJ2-4; D tentatively fits TRBD1 or TRBD2 (5 bases each). The chain's CDR3 is CASRTAQGPKNIQYF. As DNA, the CDR3 is TGTGCCAGCAGAACCGCCCAGGGACCCAAAAACATTCAGTACTTC.